This T cell receptor (beta chain) was sequenced for a study of T cells in Graves' hyperthyroidism and ophthalmopathy. Study-level information: Prior to any treatment, at the point of initial diagnosis, peripheral blood was collected. Overall study results and limits: A model using 13 V-J features told ophthalmopathy apart from stable hyperthyroidism. The model foresaw ophthalmopathy a median about 6.1 months prior to onset.

About this clonotype itself: The antigen is not known.

The V and J ends lost 4 bases and 10 bases, in that order; junction bases with no gene match: 7. The CDR3 runs 14 residues. Germline loops: CDR1 MNHEY, CDR2 SVGAGI. Using RNA transcripts as the source, TCR beta CDR3 regions were amplified. The HTBI primer set served for first-round RT-PCR of the TCR CDR3. TCRdb re-analysed the multiplex PCR reads in MiXCR, keeping a single row per CDR3 protein. The table shows roughly 800,000 distinct CDR3 sequences, with approximately 40% occurring only once. The chain employs TRBV6-5 and TRBJ1-6; TRBD1 matches at 7 bases. Sequenced material: blood. The clonotype was recovered from a man younger than 35 with Graves' hyperthyroidism. The CDR3 sequence: CASSSKQGRSPLHF. CDR3 bases: TGTGCCAGCAGTTCCAAACAGGGGCGATCACCCCTCCACTTT.